The sequence of this T cell receptor (beta chain) was determined in a study of blood T cell repertoires in COVID-19. Across the whole study: Samples taken during acute and convalescent COVID-19 were collected in the United States, Italy and Spain. The analysed material was cDNA or gDNA that came from T cells, B-cell-depleted T cells, or PBMCs.

Authors' processing steps: Counts of nucleated cells, estimated from reference gene primer amplification, were obtained. The data were produced by immunoSEQ multiplex PCR, yet TCRdb's version contains in-frame clones alone and is incomplete. That table gives V, J and clone size, and the DNA gave D and trimming. In the table there are some 460,000 clones, 75% to 90% of which are singletons. CDR3 length: 13 residues. Trimming removed 7 bases from V and 5 bases from J, with 11 bases in between. Germline V lookup: CDR1 MDHEN, CDR2 SYDVKM. The receptor was derived from a woman aged 25 to 39 with acute or convalescent COVID-19. Sequencing was carried out using peripheral blood. V and J are TRBV28 and TRBJ2-2; tentatively, D is TRBD2 (5 bases). CDR3 sequence: CASTRGITGELFF. CDR3 coding DNA: TGTGCCAGCACCCGGGGTATAACCGGGGAGCTGTTTTTT.